A single sample is the source of the 21 T cell receptor beta chains below, sequenced in a study of CD8 T cells in ankylosing spondylitis (dated by TCRdb to the late 2010s). Library preparation used 5' RACE. The instrument given in TCRdb is Illumina HiSeq 2500. The public reads were run again by TCRdb, first through fastp at Q25 and then through MiXCR, and only productive beta chains were kept. Records with the same CDR3 protein are collapsed into one entry carrying the most frequent genes and DNA. The sample table shows some 130,000 distinct CDR3 sequences, and around 13% are seen once. Roughly 3% of the sample goes to the ten largest clones. The sample taken for sequencing was blood, either unsorted or a sorted T cell fraction (not recorded which). The receptors derive from a female donor with ankylosing spondylitis or in good health (not recorded which).

This clonotype appeared many times. The V call is TRBV15, the J call TRBJ2-2, with D unresolved. This CDR3 has 15 residues. The germline CDR1 and CDR2 sequences are LNHNV and YYDKDF (reference sequence). Deletions cut 0 bases from V and 2 bases from J, with 7 bases between. Written as DNA, the CDR3 is TGTGCCACCAGCAGAGATGCTACCAACACCGGGGAGCTGTTTTTT. Translated, it gives CATSRDATNTGELFF.

In this sample, this clonotype turned up a few times. At one end the junction does not follow the germline gene, possibly because of a read error. The J gene is TRBJ2-1, the V gene TRBV20-1; tentative D call: TRBD1 (5 bases). Germline CDR1 and CDR2: DFQATT and SNEGSKA (reference sequence). This CDR3 is built from 16 residues. CDR3 DNA sequence: TGCTGTGCTAGAGATTCGGCAGGGTGGTCCTACAATGAGCAGTTCTTC. It yields the protein CCARDSAGWSYNEQFF.

This clonotype has just a few counts. The chain links TRBV6-2 or TRBV6-3 to TRBJ2-2; tentatively, D is TRBD1 (5 bases). V was pared by 5 bases and J by 6 bases, with 22 bases between. There are 17 residues in the CDR3. Germline V gene sequence: CDR1 MNHEY, CDR2 SVGEGT. CDR3 amino acids: CASSPQAIRVRAGELFF. Written as DNA, the CDR3 is TGTGCCAGCAGTCCTCAAGCTATCAGGGTCCGTGCCGGGGAGCTGTTTTTT.

The table lists this clonotype with a few counts. V gene TRBV4-1 combines with J gene TRBJ2-4; 9 bases match TRBD1. Germline V gene data show CDR1 as MGHRA and CDR2 as YSYEKL. The CDR3 is 19 amino acids. J gave up 0 bases and V 4 bases, and 13 bases lay outside the gene matches. The CDR3 nucleotides are TGCGCCAGCAGCCTGGGACAGGGAAGATATTTACTAGCCAAAAACATTCAGTACTTC. This translates into CASSLGQGRYLLAKNIQYF.

V usage is TRBV7-9 and J usage is TRBJ2-2; D uncertain. V lost 5 bases to trimming and J lost 6 bases, with 13 bases between them. The CDR3 has 14 residues. The V gene's germline CDR1 is SEHNR and CDR2 FQNEAQ (reference sequence). The CDR3 reads CASSANTVAGELFF. The CDR3 region has the DNA TGTGCCAGCAGCGCTAATACTGTCGCCGGGGAGCTGTTTTTT.

This clonotype appeared many times. The chain carries TRBV7-8 and TRBJ2-7, with D perhaps matching TRBD2 (6 bases). V was pared by 2 bases and J by 6 bases, with 8 bases between. From germline, CDR1 is SGHVS and CDR2 FQNEAQ. The CDR3 is 12 amino acids. The CDR3 coding sequence is TGTGCCAGCAGCTTATCGGGGGTCGAGCAGTACTTC. It is translated as CASSLSGVEQYF.

The chain recombines TRBV7-3 with TRBJ2-3; D not resolved. This CDR3 has 15 amino acids. Germline V gene data show CDR1 as SGHTA and CDR2 as FQGTGA. V was clipped by 3 bases and J by 1 base, with 11 bases between them. In nucleotides, the CDR3 is TGTGCCAGCAGCTTGGGTGGTCCTGGCACAGATACGCAGTATTTT. Translation: CASSLGGPGTDTQYF.

The CDR3 sequence is CASSRDRGIAYEQYF. The CDR3 region has the DNA TGTGCCAGCTCACGGGACAGGGGAATAGCCTACGAGCAGTACTTC. The V and J genes are TRBV18 and TRBJ2-7; 10 nucleotides line up with TRBD1. Germline lookup yields CDR1 KGHSH and CDR2 LQKENI. This CDR3 has 15 amino acids. Losses at the gene ends were 4 bases for V and 2 bases for J; bases not matched to a gene: 5.

This clonotype was seen a single time. A read error may explain this, as a much larger clone is one base away. The rearrangement links TRBV20-1 to TRBJ2-2; a possible D gene is TRBD2 (6 bases). The CDR3 sequence is 15 residues long. V shed 0 bases and J shed 3 bases, with 11 bases lying between them. Germline-derived CDR1 and CDR2 are DFQATT and SNEGSKA (reference sequence). As DNA, the CDR3 is TGCAGTGCTAGAGATGGCGGGGCCGACACCGGGGAGCTGTTTTTT. Translating gives CSARDGGADTGELFF.

This chain links TRBV7-2 with TRBJ2-3, with D perhaps matching TRBD2 (5 bases). This CDR3 region has 14 residues. Germline CDR1 and CDR2: SGHTA and FQGNSA. V lost 5 bases and J lost 2, with 11 bases in between. Written as DNA, the CDR3 is TGTGCCAGCAGCCAAACGGGAAACACAGATACGCAGTATTTT. This codes for CASSQTGNTDTQYF.

This clonotype occurred many times. The chain links TRBV5-1 to TRBJ1-1; unclear D gene. Germline V gives CDR1 SGHRS, CDR2 YFSETQ. The CDR3 has 13 amino acids. Trimming shortened V by 5 bases and J by 0 bases, and 8 bases separated the two germline ends. CDR3 coding DNA: TGCGCCAGCAGGAAGGAGTTGAACACTGAAGCTTTCTTT. This translates into CASRKELNTEAFF.

The chain employs TRBV20-1 and TRBJ2-1, with 8 bases matching TRBD2. The CDR3 is made up of 15 amino acids. The J segment lost 4 bases and the V segment lost 6 bases, leaving 11 bases of the junction unmatched. The germline gives CDR1 DFQATT, CDR2 SNEGSKA (reference sequence). In DNA, the CDR3 is TGCAGTGCCGGGGGCGGGGTAGCGGGGTACAATGAGCAGTTCTTC. Protein sequence: CSAGGGVAGYNEQFF.

This clonotype was observed a handful of times. The chain uses TRBV6-5 and TRBJ2-7, with D perhaps TRBD2 (5 bases). V was pared by 2 bases and J by 0 bases, with 8 bases between. This CDR3 has 14 residues. The germline V gene encodes CDR1 MNHEY and CDR2 SVGAGI. In DNA, the CDR3 is TGTGCCAGCAGTTACGTACGGGACTCCTACGAGCAGTACTTC. Amino acids: CASSYVRDSYEQYF.

This clonotype was found many times. The rearrangement uses TRBV5-1 and TRBJ2-5; a possible D gene is TRBD2 (6 bases). Trimming cost V 2 bases and J 2 bases, with 22 bases left between them. The CDR3 is 18 amino acids. Germline V gene lookup returns CDR1 SGHRS and CDR2 YFSETQ. The chain's CDR3 is CASSFNFRVGGLQETQYF. The CDR3 coding sequence is TGCGCCAGCAGCTTCAACTTCAGGGTTGGAGGGCTACAAGAGACCCAGTACTTC.

This clonotype was seen repeatedly, ten times or more. This chain's CDR3 is CASSLNPSGTKETQYF. The CDR3 bases are TGCGCCAGCAGCTTGAACCCTAGCGGAACAAAAGAGACCCAGTACTTC. V and J are TRBV5-1 and TRBJ2-5; 7 nucleotides align to TRBD2. Germline V lookup: CDR1 SGHRS, CDR2 YFSETQ. J lost 3 bases, V lost 1 base, and 9 bases had no gene match. The CDR3 spans 16 residues.

A few counts support this clonotype. The chain combines TRBV7-9 with TRBJ2-7; 11 bases match TRBD1. CDR3 size: 15 residues. The germline V gene encodes CDR1 SEHNR and CDR2 FQNEAQ (reference sequence). J was trimmed by 5 bases and V by 5 bases; bases with no gene match: 8. DNA for the CDR3: TGTGCCAGCAGCCCCGGGACAGGGGGTAACCACGAGCAGTACTTC. Translation: CASSPGTGGNHEQYF.

This clonotype has only a few counts. The gene calls are TRBV5-1 and TRBJ1-1, with 7 bases aligning to TRBD1. Germline assignment: CDR1 SGHRS and CDR2 YFSETQ. The CDR3 covers 13 residues. V trimming: 0 bases; J trimming: 9 bases; junction bases outside the gene matches: 5. In DNA, the CDR3 is TGCGCCAGCAGCTTGGGCCAGACAGGGCAAGCTTTCTTT. Translating gives CASSLGQTGQAFF.

This clonotype was counted ten times or more. V and J are TRBV20-1 and TRBJ2-1, with TRBD1 identical over 9 bases. V shed 7 bases, J shed 6 bases, and the junction held 7 bases outside the gene matches. The CDR3 runs to 13 residues. Germline loops: CDR1 DFQATT, CDR2 SNEGSKA (reference sequence). The CDR3 loop reads CSVPGTGLNEQFF. The CDR3 nucleotides are TGCAGTGTCCCCGGGACAGGGCTCAATGAGCAGTTCTTC.

A single count supports this clonotype. A clone one base away is much larger, so this may be a read error. This chain links TRBV24-1 with TRBJ2-1; 9 bases fit TRBD1. The CDR3 consists of 16 residues. V lost 3 bases to trimming and J lost 11 bases; unmatched junction nucleotides: 13. Germline loops: CDR1 KGHDR, CDR2 SFDVKD. The CDR3 nucleotides are TGTGCCACCAGTGATCATACCGGGACAGGGATTCGCAAGCAGTTCTTC. Protein sequence: CATSDHTGTGIRKQFF.

The chain has TRBV29-1 and TRBJ1-1; D is possibly TRBD1 (5 bases). The CDR3 extends over 13 amino acids. The V gene lost 3 bases and the J gene lost 14 bases, with 22 bases spanning the gap. Germline V gene data show CDR1 as SQVTM and CDR2 as ANQGSEA. CDR3 coding DNA: TGCAGCGTTGAGTTTGCCAGGGCCCCTCTGCAATTCTTT. As protein: CSVEFARAPLQFF. The complete variable domain, with remaining parts taken from reference TRBV29-1 and TRBJ1-1, reads SAVISQKPSRDICQRGTSLTIQCQVDSQVTMMFWYRQQPGQSLTLIATANQGSEATYESGFVIDKFPISRPNLTFSTLTVSNMSPEDSSIYLCSVEFARAPLQFFGQGTRLTVV.

This clonotype was seen more than once but under ten times. This chain links TRBV6-5 with TRBJ1-5; unclear D gene. The CDR3 length is 14 residues. Germline loops: CDR1 MNHEY, CDR2 SVGAGI. V was clipped by 4 bases and J by 3 bases, with 10 bases between them. The CDR3 protein is CASSFLRFNQPQHF. The CDR3 DNA sequence: TGTGCCAGCAGTTTTCTTAGGTTCAATCAGCCCCAGCATTTT.